Shown below are 24 T cell receptor beta chains from a single sample sequenced in a study of T cell responses to AZD1222 COVID-19 vaccine. TCRdb's copy holds only in-frame clones and misses some; the assay was immunoSEQ multiplex PCR. The repertoire includes about 160,000 clones, 80% to 90% of them detected once, and roughly 6.9% sits in the top ten. The sequencing used peripheral blood, collected on day 0 of AZD1222 vaccination. All receptors derive from an adult in good health.

The chain employs TRBV5-8 and TRBJ2-3; D perhaps matches TRBD1 (6 bases). V lost 0 bases, J lost 0 bases, and 8 bases lay in between. CDR1 and CDR2 (germline): SGHTS, YDEGEE. The CDR3 loop spans 15 amino acids. Here the CDR3 reads CASSLGDISTDTQYF. CDR3 nucleotide sequence: TGTGCCAGCAGCTTGGGGGACATCAGCACAGATACGCAGTATTTT.

J is TRBJ2-2 and V is TRBV5-4; D is ambiguous. This CDR3 region has 13 residues. Trimming left V 1 base short and J 6 bases short, with 7 bases between. The V gene's germline CDR1 is SGHNT and CDR2 YYREEE (reference sequence). The DNA of the CDR3 is TGTGCCAGCAGCTTGCAAAGTTCCGGGGAGCTGTTTTTT. Residues: CASSLQSSGELFF.

The CDR3 DNA sequence: TGTGCCAGCAGCACTCTGACTAGCGGGGGCGGGGAGCAGTACTTC. Its translation is CASSTLTSGGGEQYF. The gene calls are TRBV6-5 and TRBJ2-7; 12 bases are shared with TRBD2. CDR3 length: 15 residues. V gave up 6 bases and J gave up 7 bases; unmatched junction bases: 10. Looked up from germline, CDR1 is MNHEY and CDR2 is SVGAGI.

This clone turned up a few times. J is TRBJ2-1 and V is TRBV5-4; D not resolved. Trimming stripped 2 bases from V and 0 bases from J, with 9 bases between. The CDR3 has 15 residues. Germline loops: CDR1 SGHNT, CDR2 YYREEE (reference sequence). CDR3 nucleotides: TGTGCCAGCAGCTTTTCAGTGAGCTCCTACAATGAGCAGTTCTTC. It specifies CASSFSVSSYNEQFF.

The CDR3 DNA sequence: TGTGCCACCAGCACGAGCAGGGGGGATTGGCACATTCAGTACTTC. Residues: CATSTSRGDWHIQYF. This chain links TRBV15 with TRBJ2-4; tentatively, D is TRBD1 (7 bases). Looked up from germline, CDR1 is LNHNV and CDR2 is YYDKDF (reference sequence). This CDR3 is 15 amino acids long. Trimming removed 4 bases from V and 8 bases from J, with 18 bases in between.

V usage is TRBV7-3 and J usage is TRBJ2-7, with 7 positions matching TRBD1. The V gene's germline CDR1 is SGHTA and CDR2 FQGTGA. Trimming at V came to 2 bases and at J to 2 bases, leaving 6 bases not matched to a gene. The CDR3 is made up of 15 amino acids. The CDR3 coding sequence is TGTGCCAGCAGCTTATTATCCGGGACAGCCTACGAGCAGTACTTC. It codes for CASSLLSGTAYEQYF.

The chain's CDR3 is CASSTSSTVTNQPQHF. CDR3 DNA sequence: TGTGCCAGTAGTACCTCCTCGACGGTAACTAATCAGCCCCAGCATTTT. The chain combines TRBV19 with TRBJ1-5, with D unresolved. Trimming stripped 4 bases from V and 4 bases from J, with 17 bases between. Germline values: CDR1 LNHDA, CDR2 SQIVND (reference sequence). This CDR3 is built from 16 residues.

The chain uses TRBV7-2 and TRBJ2-3; D remains ambiguous. This CDR3 is built from 14 residues. Germline values: CDR1 SGHTA, CDR2 FQGNSA. V dropped 5 bases and J dropped 1 base, with 10 bases sitting between them. The DNA for the CDR3 is TGTGCCAGCAGCCCGGGCCGTCGCACAGATACGCAGTATTTT. Its translation is CASSPGRRTDTQYF. The complete variable domain, with remaining parts taken from reference TRBV7-2 and TRBJ2-3, reads GAGVSQSPSNKVTEKGKDVELRCDPISGHTALYWYRQSLGQGLEFLIYFQGNSAPDKSGLPSDRFSAERTGGSVSTLTIQRTQQEDSAVYLCASSPGRRTDTQYFGPGTRLTVL.

A word on this clone: Germline is not matched at one junction end, which may reflect a read error. The J gene is TRBJ2-2, the V gene TRBV7-7; 10 nucleotides line up with TRBD2. The CDR3 is 18 residues long. Germline assignment: CDR1 SSHAT and CDR2 FNYEAQ (reference sequence). The CDR3 region has the DNA TGTGCTAGCAGCTTGGCGACTAGCGGGCCGATCAACACCGGGGAGCTGTTTTTT. Translation: CASSLATSGPINTGELFF.

The chain employs TRBV21-1 and TRBJ1-6; the DNA was not used to check the table's D call, TRBD1. TRBV21-1 is classified as a pseudogene. CDR3 size: 18 residues. DNA of the CDR3: TGTGCCAGCAGCAAAGTTTGGGCAGGGGGCTTAAATAATTCACCCCTCCACTTT. It yields the protein CASSKVWAGGLNNSPLHF.

The CDR3 here is CASSLLRTDTQYF. CDR3 nucleotide sequence: TGCGCCAGCAGTCTACTAAGGACAGATACGCAGTATTTT. The V call is TRBV10-1, the J call TRBJ2-3; no firm D call. The CDR3 consists of 13 residues. Trimming took off 5 bases at V and 3 bases at J, with 9 bases between the two ends. CDR1 WNHNN and CDR2 SYGVQD come from the germline V gene (reference sequence).

CDR3 loop: CASSQDGKGEQYF. The CDR3 nucleotides are TGCGCCAGCAGCCAAGATGGGAAGGGCGAGCAGTACTTC. This rearrangement joins TRBV4-3 to TRBJ2-7; D is unresolved. Trimming cost V 0 bases and J 6 bases, with 9 bases left between them. The germline gives CDR1 LGHNA, CDR2 YSLEER. CDR3 length: 13 amino acids.

V is TRBV9 and J is TRBJ1-3, with 11 nucleotides matching TRBD1. Germline CDR1 and CDR2: SGDLS and YYNGEE. After removal of 3 bases from V and 4 bases from J, the junction contained 18 bases not matched to a gene. The CDR3 length is 20 residues. CDR3 coding DNA: TGTGCCAGCAGCGCCCCCGGAGGACAGGGGGCAACACTGTTAGGAAACACCATATATTTT. This encodes CASSAPGGQGATLLGNTIYF.

This clone came up once. V gene TRBV6-5 combines with J gene TRBJ2-7, with 7 bases aligning to TRBD1. V lost 8 bases and J lost 4; bases outside the gene matches: 11. CDR3 length equals 14 residues. In germline, CDR1 is MNHEY, CDR2 SVGAGI. CDR3 sequence: CASPHSDRLYEQYV. The CDR3 region has the DNA TGTGCCAGCCCCCATTCGGACAGGCTGTACGAGCAGTACGTC.

The chain combines TRBV6-5 with TRBJ1-2, with a tentative D call TRBD1 (5 bases). Per germline, CDR1 MNHEY and CDR2 SVGAGI. Trimming took off 6 bases at V and 3 bases at J, with 14 bases between the two ends. The CDR3 covers 14 residues. In DNA, the CDR3 is TGTGCCAGCAGAAACGTCGGGGCATACTATGGCTACACCTTC. Translated, it gives CASRNVGAYYGYTF.

The V gene is TRBV12-2, the J gene TRBJ2-7; TRBD2 is taken as the D call from the table, unchecked against the DNA. TRBV12-2 is given as a pseudogene. This CDR3 contains 15 residues. CDR3 sequence reads: CASRLAWLAWYEQYV. In nucleotides, the CDR3 is TGTGCAAGTCGCTTAGCGTGGCTAGCGTGGTACGAGCAGTACGTC.

This sequence joins TRBV7-8 and TRBJ2-7; 13 bases map to TRBD2. Germline lookup yields CDR1 SGHVS and CDR2 FQNEAQ. V lost 10 bases and J lost 3; bases outside the gene matches: 6. This CDR3 region has 14 residues. CDR3 in DNA: TGTGCCACCACCGGGACTAGCGGGATCTACGAGCAGTACTTC. Its translation: CATTGTSGIYEQYF.

The genes are TRBV6-4 and TRBJ2-1; 10 bases are a match to TRBD2. Germline V gives CDR1 MRHNA, CDR2 SNTAGT. The V gene end was trimmed by 4 bases and the J gene end by 6 bases; junction bases not matched to a gene: 6. The CDR3 is 15 residues long. This chain's CDR3 is CASSGVAGGPNEQFF. CDR3 coding DNA: TGTGCCAGCAGTGGGGTAGCGGGGGGACCCAATGAGCAGTTCTTC.

The chain joins TRBV29-1 to TRBJ2-1; D tentatively reads TRBD1 or TRBD2 (5 bases each). V was cut by 1 base and J by 9 bases, with 10 bases left in between. The length of the CDR3 is 12 residues. The germline gives CDR1 SQVTM, CDR2 ANQGSEA. CDR3 protein: CSVEGGGLEQFF. The DNA for the CDR3 is TGCAGCGTTGAAGGTGGGGGTCTTGAGCAGTTCTTC.

The V and J genes are TRBV2 and TRBJ2-3; 10 nucleotides line up with TRBD2. V was clipped by 6 bases and J by 6 bases; unmatched bases: 9. CDR1 and CDR2 (germline): SNHLY, FYNNEI. The CDR3 extends over 15 amino acids. In DNA form, the CDR3 reads TGTGCCAGCAGCCGAGCGGGGGGGCTGGGGGATACGCAGTATTTT. Its translation: CASSRAGGLGDTQYF.

This chain joins TRBV5-4 and TRBJ1-1; D is undetermined. There are 13 residues in the CDR3. The germline gives CDR1 SGHNT, CDR2 YYREEE (reference sequence). Trimming pared 0 bases from V and 4 bases from J, leaving 7 bases between. The CDR3 protein is CASSLDTITEAFF. The CDR3 bases are TGTGCCAGCAGCTTGGACACCATCACTGAAGCTTTCTTT.

The sample holds one count of this clone. The chain has TRBV11-2 and TRBJ2-7; 7 bases match TRBD1. The V and J ends lost 3 bases and 2 bases, in that order; junction bases with no gene match: 4. The CDR3 is made up of 14 amino acids. Germline CDR1 SGHAT, CDR2 FQNNGV. CDR3: CASSFAQGAYEQYV. The CDR3 DNA is TGTGCCAGCAGCTTTGCCCAGGGGGCCTACGAGCAGTACGTC.

The rearrangement uses TRBV5-1 and TRBJ1-5; D is uncertain. V was pared by 7 bases and J by 0 bases, with 14 bases between. There are 15 residues in the CDR3. Germline CDR1 is SGHRS and CDR2 is YFSETQ. CDR3 in amino acids: CASYQENYSNQPQHF. The CDR3 region has the DNA TGCGCCAGCTACCAGGAAAATTATAGCAATCAGCCCCAGCATTTT.

The chain has TRBV12-3 or TRBV12-4 and TRBJ1-5, with TRBD1 as a possible D gene (5 bases). The CDR3 contains 12 residues. The V end lost 6 bases, the J end lost 4 bases, and 7 bases lay between the germline ends. CDR3 in DNA: TGTGCCAGCAGCCCAGGGAATCAGCCCCAGCATTTT. Translating it yields CASSPGNQPQHF.